The T cell receptor beta chain under discussion was sequenced for a study of T cells in pancreatic ductal adenocarcinoma (dated by TCRdb to the late 2010s). Notes on the research overall: Seeking insight into the adaptive T-cell response that arises naturally, the researchers examined how many CD8+ T cells infiltrated tumors of resected pancreatic ductal adenocarcinoma, where they sat, and what features they had, alongside the same properties of suppressive cells. Summary of the overall study and its limitations: Because most pancreatic cancer patients present with inoperable disease, the resected cohort was biased toward the minority with early-stage disease. T-cell clonality did not differ significantly between tumor and blood, with mean clonality about 0.112 in tumors and approximately 0.068 in blood. More total productive templates and 6 to 9.5-fold more unique clonotypes were found in blood samples than in tumor samples. Because tumors are enriched in CD45RO+ effector T cells rather than naive T cells, which biases toward lower diversity, comparisons of clonality between tumor and blood may be biased.

The immunoSEQ hsTCRB kit was used to amplify TCR beta CDR3 regions from genomic DNA. An Illumina HiSeq system was used to carry out high-throughput TRB CDR3 sequencing. As for how the authors treated the data: The immunoSEQ software was used to analyze the sequencing reads, and any nonproductive sequences containing premature stops or frame-shifts were left out. Clonality of the repertoire was calculated as one minus Shannon entropy normalized by log2 of the number of unique productive sequences. Here the immuneACCESS table is served through TCRdb, limited to in-frame sequences with V and J called. Missing clones are a known gap in these copies; in checked studies unresolved V genes cover under half, and the rest lacks a known reason. V and J calls and clone size come straight from that table; D and trimming were deduced from the DNA. The sample table holds over 90,000 clones, of which nearly 95% were seen once. The top ten clones comprise approximately 3.1% of the sample.

The germline V gene yields MDHEN for CDR1 and SYDVKM for CDR2. The trim is 5 bases for V and 2 bases for J, with a gap of 19 bases between the germline ends. CDR3 length: 16 amino acids, cysteine to phenylalanine. Of the read, only the CDR3 DNA is kept; its 48 bases are in frame from base 1. Selected pancreatic ductal adenocarcinoma patients had undergone surgery without neoadjuvant therapy. After peripheral blood was drawn into heparin tubes, PBMCs were separated on a histopaque density gradient and then cryopreserved in about 9.7% DMSO. Using the DNeasy Blood and Tissue Kit along with Proteinase K and RNase treatment, genomic DNA was extracted from 7 PBMC specimens and roughly nine flash-frozen tumor specimens. To note about this clone: Its antigen is currently not known. Within one base of it there is no much larger clone, and no base qualities were kept.

The sequence was collected from a human donor with pancreatic ductal adenocarcinoma. The chain joins TRBV28 to TRBJ2-7; TRBD2 is perhaps the D gene, given 6 matching bases. Sequenced sample: PBMCs. The CDR3 region has the sequence CASSLTRESNPYEQYF. DNA sequence: TGTGCCAGCAGTCTCACGCGGGAATCTAACCCCTACGAGCAGTACTTC.